The 23 T cell receptor beta chains reported below all come from one sample, sequenced in a study of T cell responses to AZD1222 COVID-19 vaccine (dated by TCRdb to the early 2020s). Library construction relied on the immunoSEQ multiplex PCR assay. As stored in TCRdb, this immuneACCESS dataset retains in-frame rearrangements with V and J assigned. A fraction of the clones does not appear; measured against another copy, unresolved V genes explain less than half of the discrepancy, and the remainder lacks a known reason. The sample includes approximately 170,000 clones, with 75% to 95% observed a single time. The ten biggest clones cover about 4.4% of the sample. What the time point label conveys for this sample: baseline before first vaccination. Sequencing was performed on peripheral blood, taken on day 0 of AZD1222 vaccination. The receptors here all came from an adult in good health.

The CDR3 DNA reads TGCGCCAGCAGCCCGGGAGCAGATATAGGACCGCTCAACACAGATACGCAGTATTTT. Translated: CASSPGADIGPLNTDTQYF. The V gene is TRBV4-1, the J gene TRBJ2-3; a weak D match, TRBD2 (6 bases). The CDR3 consists of 19 residues. V was trimmed by 4 bases and J by 2 bases, leaving 25 bases between them. CDR1 is MGHRA, CDR2 YSYEKL, per germline.

The chain is built from TRBV5-5 and TRBJ2-7; D is unclear. The CDR3 covers 11 residues. Germline CDR1 SGHKS, CDR2 YYEKEE (reference sequence). V was shortened by 4 bases and J by 5 bases, with 7 bases between the two germline ends. The CDR3 loop reads CASSLGHEQYF. The DNA of the CDR3 is TGTGCCAGCAGCCTCGGACACGAGCAGTACTTC.

The chain couples TRBV6-5 to TRBJ1-1; unclear D gene. Germline CDR1 MNHEY, CDR2 SVGAGI. The CDR3 loop spans 13 amino acids. V lost 8 bases, J lost 1 base, and 11 bases lay in between. The DNA for the CDR3 is TGTGCCAGCGATGTCACAGCGAACACTGAAGCTTTCTTT. It is translated as CASDVTANTEAFF.

V gene TRBV5-8 combines with J gene TRBJ2-2; tentative D call: TRBD1 (5 bases). V gave up 3 bases and J gave up 6 bases, with 18 bases separating them. The V gene's germline CDR1 is SGHTS and CDR2 YDEGEE. This CDR3 contains 16 residues. This chain's CDR3 is CASSSTPPGFPGELFF. The CDR3, as DNA: TGTGCCAGCAGCTCCACTCCTCCAGGGTTCCCCGGGGAGCTGTTTTTT.

This chain uses TRBV27 with TRBJ1-2; D remains unclear. Germline V gives CDR1 MNHEY, CDR2 SMNVEV (reference sequence). Trimming cost V 4 bases and J 8 bases, with 14 bases left between them. The CDR3 runs to 13 residues. Here the CDR3 reads CASSSGPGGGYTF. The CDR3 DNA is TGTGCCAGCAGTTCCGGGCCGGGAGGAGGCTACACCTTC.

The rearrangement uses TRBV19 and TRBJ2-7; D perhaps matches TRBD1 (5 bases). The germline V gene encodes CDR1 LNHDA and CDR2 SQIVND (reference sequence). CDR3 length equals 12 residues. Trimming pared 5 bases from V and 5 bases from J, leaving 10 bases between. In DNA, the CDR3 is TGTGCCAGTAGTTTCCCAGGGAACGAGCAGTACTTC. Translated, it gives CASSFPGNEQYF.

V usage is TRBV5-1 and J usage is TRBJ1-2, with 10 bases identical to TRBD1. Germline V gives CDR1 SGHRS, CDR2 YFSETQ. The J segment lost 8 bases and the V segment lost 4 bases, leaving 11 bases of the junction unmatched. This CDR3 is 15 amino acids long. CDR3 in amino acids: CASSPFLTGGYGYTF. The CDR3 DNA sequence: TGCGCCAGCAGCCCATTCCTGACAGGGGGCTACGGCTACACCTTC. Combining the CDR3 with reference TRBV5-1 and TRBJ1-2 gives the whole variable domain KAGVTQTPRYLIKTRGQQVTLSCSPISGHRSVSWYQQTPGQGLQFLFEYFSETQRNKGNFPGRFSGRQFSNSRSEMNVSTLELGDSALYLCASSPFLTGGYGYTFGSGTRLTVV.

The chain carries TRBV18 and TRBJ2-2; D is uncertain. Germline V lookup: CDR1 KGHSH, CDR2 LQKENI. The ends were cut back, 1 base at V and 5 bases at J, with 5 bases in the middle. The CDR3 runs 13 residues. DNA of the CDR3: TGTGCCAGCTCACCACAAGGGACCGGGGAGCTGTTTTTT. This sequence encodes CASSPQGTGELFF.

This chain joins TRBV27 and TRBJ1-5; 10 nucleotides align to TRBD1. The CDR3 contains 16 residues. Germline assignment: CDR1 MNHEY and CDR2 SMNVEV (reference sequence). J gave up 0 bases and V 4 bases, and 3 bases lay outside the gene matches. CDR3 protein: CASSSGTGASNQPQHF. As DNA, the CDR3 is TGTGCCAGCAGTTCCGGGACAGGGGCTAGCAATCAGCCCCAGCATTTT.

The chain couples TRBV6-5 to TRBJ2-1, with D unclear. Germline V gene lookup returns CDR1 MNHEY and CDR2 SVGAGI. The V and J ends lost 6 bases and 0 bases respectively, with 12 bases between them. The CDR3 spans 15 residues. This CDR3 reads CASSRPTDSYNEQFF. The CDR3 DNA reads TGTGCCAGCAGCCGACCCACCGACTCCTACAATGAGCAGTTCTTC.

The chain joins TRBV28 to TRBJ1-5, with D uncertain. Germline V gives CDR1 MDHEN, CDR2 SYDVKM. The CDR3 contains 14 residues. V lost 7 bases and J 2 bases, leaving 12 bases between the germline ends. The CDR3 bases are TGTGCCAGCATCAGGACGGCGGGCAATCAGCCCCAGCATTTT. Amino acid sequence: CASIRTAGNQPQHF. The variable domain in full, completed from reference TRBV28 and TRBJ1-5, reads DVKVTQSSRYLVKRTGEKVFLECVQDMDHENMFWYRQDPGLGLRLIYFSYDVKMKEKGDIPEGYSVSREKKERFSLILESASTNQTSMYLCASIRTAGNQPQHFGDGTRLSIL.

The V gene is TRBV6-5, the J gene TRBJ1-5; D perhaps matches TRBD1 (6 bases). V gave up 4 bases and J gave up 7 bases, with 14 bases separating them. This CDR3 has 14 residues. CDR1 and CDR2 from the germline V gene are MNHEY and SVGAGI. The CDR3 DNA sequence: TGTGCCAGCAGTTCCCTGGGGGGCGGACAGCCCCAGCATTTT. It is translated as CASSSLGGGQPQHF.

The chain joins TRBV18 to TRBJ2-7; weak D call: TRBD1 (6 bases). The V end lost 4 bases, the J end lost 2 bases, and 9 bases lay between the germline ends. The CDR3 contains 13 residues. Per germline, CDR1 KGHSH and CDR2 LQKENI. The CDR3 here is CASSQGQPYEQYF. CDR3 sequence (DNA): TGTGCCAGCTCACAAGGACAGCCCTACGAGCAGTACTTC. Full variable domain (rest looked up from reference TRBV18 and TRBJ2-7): NAGVMQNPRHLVRRRGQEARLRCSPMKGHSHVYWYRQLPEEGLKFMVYLQKENIIDESGMPKERFSAEFPKEGPSILRIQQVVRGDSAAYFCASSQGQPYEQYFGPGTRLTVT.

This chain uses TRBV19 with TRBJ2-1, with 12 bases that match TRBD2. Per germline, CDR1 LNHDA and CDR2 SQIVND (reference sequence). The CDR3 has 16 amino acids. J gave up 4 bases and V 5 bases, and 6 bases lay outside the gene matches. The CDR3: CASSPWTSGTYNEQFF. CDR3 sequence (DNA): TGTGCCAGTAGTCCCTGGACTAGCGGGACGTACAATGAGCAGTTCTTC.

This clone was counted a few times. Written as DNA, the CDR3 is TGTGCCAGCAGCTTATACCCGGGACAGGGAATCCGTGGCTACACCTTC. This gives the protein CASSLYPGQGIRGYTF. The V gene is TRBV7-9, the J gene TRBJ1-2; 9 nucleotides agree with TRBD1. Germline CDR1 reads SEHNR; CDR2 reads FQNEAQ (reference sequence). The CDR3 is 16 residues long. With V trimmed by 2 bases and J by 7 bases, 11 bases remained unmatched.

In this sample, this clone turned up once. The chain couples TRBV21-1 to TRBJ1-1; TRBD1 is the table's D call and was not checked against the DNA. TRBV21-1 is labeled a pseudogene. The CDR3 is 11 amino acids. CDR3 sequence: CASGGSTEAFF. The DNA of the CDR3 is TGTGCCAGCGGTGGCAGCACTGAAGCTTTCTTT.

The V gene is TRBV30, the J gene TRBJ2-7, with D unresolved. The CDR3 runs to 16 residues. Germline assignment: CDR1 GTSNPN and CDR2 SVGIG (reference sequence). V was pared by 2 bases and J by 2 bases, with 19 bases between. CDR3 sequence (DNA): TGTGCCTGGAGTCCACTGTCTAGTGGTCGCGCCTACGAGCAGTACTTC. This sequence encodes CAWSPLSSGRAYEQYF.

The chain employs TRBV28 and TRBJ1-2, with D hard to call. CDR3 size: 14 residues. Germline CDR1 reads MDHEN; CDR2 reads SYDVKM. Trimming removed 5 bases at V and 7 bases at J, with 17 bases between. The CDR3: CASSPAEGAFGYTF. CDR3 nucleotides: TGTGCCAGCAGTCCCGCCGAAGGAGCCTTTGGCTACACCTTC.

The CDR3 coding sequence is TGCGCCAGCAGCTTGCCGGTCACAGATACGCAGTATTTT. Translation: CASSLPVTDTQYF. The chain is built from TRBV5-1 and TRBJ2-3, with unresolved D. CDR3 length: 13 amino acids. Germline-derived CDR1 and CDR2 are SGHRS and YFSETQ. The ends were cut back, 1 base at V and 2 bases at J, with 5 bases in the middle.

The chain carries TRBV14 and TRBJ2-2; 7 nucleotides line up with TRBD1. Germline V CDR1 and CDR2: SGHDN, FVKESK. With V trimmed by 0 bases and J by 3 bases, 10 bases remained unmatched. CDR3 length equals 18 residues. CDR3 sequence (DNA): TGTGCCAGCAGCCAAGAAAAGGGGGCGCCCCTGGACACCGGGGAGCTGTTTTTT. Translating it yields CASSQEKGAPLDTGELFF.

This CDR3 is CASTQVGPTEAFF. Here the CDR3 DNA reads TGTGCCAGCACCCAAGTCGGGCCCACTGAAGCTTTCTTT. J is TRBJ1-1 and V is TRBV28; D remains unclear. Trimming removed 7 bases from V and 4 bases from J, with 13 bases in between. Looked up from germline, CDR1 is MDHEN and CDR2 is SYDVKM. The CDR3 is 13 residues long.

V gene TRBV7-3 combines with J gene TRBJ1-1; D uncertain. Germline V gives CDR1 SGHTA, CDR2 FQGTGA. The CDR3 totals 14 residues. V shed 5 bases and J shed 4 bases, with 14 bases lying between them. This chain's CDR3 is CASSQTTRGTEAFF. CDR3 in DNA: TGTGCCAGCAGCCAAACTACCCGGGGCACTGAAGCTTTCTTT.

J is TRBJ1-2 and V is TRBV2, with 9 bases matching TRBD1. Trimming removed 5 bases from V and 6 bases from J; junction bases left unmatched: 7. This CDR3 has 14 amino acids. Germline values: CDR1 SNHLY, CDR2 FYNNEI. CDR3 amino acids: CASSPRDRDDGYTF. The CDR3 coding sequence is TGTGCCAGCAGTCCCCGGGACAGGGATGATGGCTACACCTTC.